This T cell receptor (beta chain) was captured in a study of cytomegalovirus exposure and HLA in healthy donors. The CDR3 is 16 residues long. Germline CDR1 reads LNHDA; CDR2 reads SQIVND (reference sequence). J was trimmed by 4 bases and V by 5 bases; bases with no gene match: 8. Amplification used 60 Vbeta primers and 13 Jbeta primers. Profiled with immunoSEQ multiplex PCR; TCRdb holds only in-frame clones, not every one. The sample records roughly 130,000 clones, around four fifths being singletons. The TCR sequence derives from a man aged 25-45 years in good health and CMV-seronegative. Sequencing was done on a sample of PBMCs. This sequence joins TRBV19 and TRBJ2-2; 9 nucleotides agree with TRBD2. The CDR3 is CASSLGTSLVTGELFF. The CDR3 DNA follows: TGTGCCAGTAGTCTCGGGACTAGCTTGGTCACCGGGGAGCTGTTTTTT.